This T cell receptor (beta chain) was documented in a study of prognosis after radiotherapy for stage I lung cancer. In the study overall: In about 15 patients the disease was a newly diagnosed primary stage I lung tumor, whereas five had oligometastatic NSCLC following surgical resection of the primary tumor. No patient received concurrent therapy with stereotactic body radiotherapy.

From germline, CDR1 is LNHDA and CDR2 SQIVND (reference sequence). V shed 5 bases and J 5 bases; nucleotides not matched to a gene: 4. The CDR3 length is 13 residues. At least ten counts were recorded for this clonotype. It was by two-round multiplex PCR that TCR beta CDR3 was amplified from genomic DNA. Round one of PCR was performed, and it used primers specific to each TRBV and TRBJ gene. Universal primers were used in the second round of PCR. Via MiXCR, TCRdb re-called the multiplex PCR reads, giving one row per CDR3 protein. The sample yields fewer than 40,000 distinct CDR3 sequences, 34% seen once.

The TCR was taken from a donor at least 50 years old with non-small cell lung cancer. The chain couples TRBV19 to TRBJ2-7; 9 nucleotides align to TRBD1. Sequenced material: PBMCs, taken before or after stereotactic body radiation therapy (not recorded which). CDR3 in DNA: TGTGCCAGTAGTGGTACAGGGGGCCACGAGCAGTACTTC. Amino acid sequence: CASSGTGGHEQYF.